These 30 T cell receptor beta chains came from one sample sequenced in a study of shared clonotypes between healthy human individuals (dated by TCRdb to between 2020 and 2021). Receptor amplification or capture employed the immunoSEQ multiplex PCR assay. The clones in this table, taken by TCRdb from immuneACCESS, are in-frame only. Not every clone is retained; where verified, under half of the shortfall comes from an unresolved V gene, and the cause of the rest is unknown. Present in this sample are roughly 2 million clones, roughly 94% of which were seen just once. Jointly, the top ten make up roughly 0.13% of the sample. The source material was naive CD4+ T cells sorted from blood. The meaning of the sample's cell subset or site label: CD45RA+ positively selected. The receptors derive from a young man in good health.

V gene TRBV5-1 combines with J gene TRBJ2-1; 13 positions agree with TRBD2. Germline loops: CDR1 SGHRS, CDR2 YFSETQ. Germline trimming cut 2 bases from V and 6 bases from J; bases unmatched to any gene: 5. The CDR3 length is 16 residues. The CDR3 sequence: CASSFPGLAGINEQFF. DNA of the CDR3: TGCGCCAGCAGCTTTCCGGGACTAGCGGGAATCAATGAGCAGTTCTTC.

The V and J genes are TRBV6-6 and TRBJ1-1; maybe TRBD1 (6 bases). The length of the CDR3 is 12 residues. Trimming removed 5 bases at V and 6 bases at J, with 10 bases between. Germline V CDR1 and CDR2: MNHNY, SVGAGI (reference sequence). The CDR3 sequence: CASSPRTAEAFF. CDR3 nucleotide sequence: TGTGCCAGCAGTCCCCGGACAGCTGAAGCTTTCTTT.

This chain uses TRBV30 with TRBJ2-7; TRBD2 is a possible D gene (7 bases). The CDR3 covers 16 residues. Trimming pared 2 bases from V and 4 bases from J, leaving 21 bases between. Germline CDR1 reads GTSNPN; CDR2 reads SVGIG (reference sequence). CDR3 nucleotide sequence: TGTGCCTGGAGTTACCCACGGGGGGCCGGTAAATACGAGCAGTACTTC. Residues: CAWSYPRGAGKYEQYF.

The rearrangement links TRBV5-6 to TRBJ2-7; 9 bases fit TRBD1. The CDR3 is made up of 13 amino acids. The germline CDR1 and CDR2 sequences are SGHDT and YYEEEE. The ends lost 3 bases at V and 5 bases at J; junction bases unmatched: 3. CDR3 coding DNA: TGTGCCAGCAGCTGGACAGGGGACAACGAGCAGTACTTC. Amino acids: CASSWTGDNEQYF.

The chain couples TRBV2 to TRBJ1-2, with 9 bases identical to TRBD1. The CDR3 extends over 16 amino acids. Germline CDR1 and CDR2: SNHLY and FYNNEI. The J segment lost 0 bases and the V segment lost 3 bases, leaving 5 bases of the junction unmatched. In nucleotides, the CDR3 is TGTGCCAGCAGTGAGGGACAGGGTTGGGCTAACTATGGCTACACCTTC. Translated, it gives CASSEGQGWANYGYTF.

The chain carries TRBV6-1 and TRBJ2-7; D unclear. CDR3 length: 13 residues. Germline assignment: CDR1 MNHNS and CDR2 SASEGT. Trimming took off 7 bases at V and 0 bases at J, with 10 bases between the two ends. The CDR3 region is CASTRPSSYEQYF. The CDR3 DNA is TGTGCCAGCACCCGGCCGAGCTCCTACGAGCAGTACTTC.

This chain links TRBV2 with TRBJ2-2; 9 bases are shared with TRBD1. The CDR3 is 16 amino acids. With 1 base clipped from V and 4 bases from J, the junction kept 4 bases outside the gene matches. The germline V gene has CDR1 SNHLY and CDR2 FYNNEI. CDR3 bases: TGTGCCAGCAGTGAAGAAGGGACAGGGATCACCGGGGAGCTGTTTTTT. Protein: CASSEEGTGITGELFF.

This rearrangement joins TRBV28 to TRBJ1-2; the D is unclear. This CDR3 has 16 amino acids. Germline-derived CDR1 and CDR2 are MDHEN and SYDVKM. Between the trimmed V and J ends, which lost 4 bases and 8 bases, there was a span of 23 bases. The CDR3 loop is CASSSRAGREGGGYTF. The CDR3 DNA sequence: TGTGCCAGCAGTTCCCGGGCGGGCAGAGAAGGAGGCGGCTACACCTTC.

This rearrangement joins TRBV6-6 to TRBJ1-2; 7 positions agree with TRBD1. The CDR3 runs to 13 residues. V shed 5 bases, J shed 7 bases, and the junction held 7 bases outside the gene matches. Germline V gene lookup returns CDR1 MNHNY and CDR2 SVGAGI (reference sequence). For the CDR3, the DNA is TGTGCCAGCAGTGCGTCAGGGGGAAGTGGCTACACCTTC. Translating it yields CASSASGGSGYTF.

This clone was picked up a small number of times. The J gene is TRBJ2-1, the V gene TRBV6-5, with 10 bases lining up with TRBD2. Losses at the gene ends were 6 bases for V and 4 bases for J; bases not matched to a gene: 6. Germline V CDR1 and CDR2: MNHEY, SVGAGI. The CDR3 spans 15 residues. CDR3 sequence (DNA): TGTGCCAGCAGCTCCGGGACTAGCGTTTACAATGAGCAGTTCTTC. Translating gives CASSSGTSVYNEQFF.

For this clone: Other DNA sequences of this sample code for an identical CDR3. J is TRBJ2-7 and V is TRBV2, with TRBD1 as a possible D gene (6 bases). Germline-derived CDR1 and CDR2 are SNHLY and FYNNEI. Trimming cost V 4 bases and J 6 bases, with 7 bases left between them. This CDR3 spans 11 amino acids. The CDR3: CASSVGAEQYF. CDR3 nucleotide sequence: TGTGCCAGCAGTGTGGGGGCCGAGCAGTACTTC. Using reference TRBV2 and TRBJ2-7 for the parts outside the CDR3, the full variable domain is EPEVTQTPSHQVTQMGQEVILRCVPISNHLYFYWYRQILGQKVEFLVSFYNNEISEKSEIFDDQFSVERPDGSNFTLKIRSTKLEDSAMYFCASSVGAEQYFGPGTRLTVT.

The chain employs TRBV5-1 and TRBJ2-1; 9 nucleotides align to TRBD2. Germline V gives CDR1 SGHRS, CDR2 YFSETQ. The trim removed 0 bases at V and 1 base at J, leaving 8 bases unmatched. The CDR3 is made up of 18 amino acids. The CDR3 DNA reads as TGCGCCAGCAGCTTGGAAATGTCTAGCGGGGCATCCTACAATGAGCAGTTCTTC. Amino acids: CASSLEMSSGASYNEQFF.

This clone was seen once. This chain links TRBV30 with TRBJ1-2; TRBD1 agrees at 8 bases. The CDR3 contains 14 residues. CDR1 GTSNPN and CDR2 SVGIG come from the germline V gene (reference sequence). The junction had 11 bases not matched to a gene; V was cut back by 0 bases and J by 11 bases. As DNA, the CDR3 is TGTGCCTGGAGTGTCGTCGGGCAGGGGGCTGGTTACACCTTC. Translated: CAWSVVGQGAGYTF.

This chain links TRBV29-1 with TRBJ1-2; D gene uncertain. V shed 4 bases and J shed 9 bases, with 12 bases lying between them. Germline CDR1 is SQVTM and CDR2 is ANQGSEA. The CDR3 is made up of 11 amino acids. The CDR3, as DNA: TGCAGCGTTGTAACCTCTCAGAGCTACACCTTC. It yields the protein CSVVTSQSYTF.

Notes on this clone: Other DNA variants within this sample encode the same CDR3. V usage is TRBV6-1 and J usage is TRBJ2-2; D uncertain. Trimming pared 0 bases from V and 1 base from J, leaving 3 bases between. The CDR3 contains 14 residues. Germline CDR1 and CDR2: MNHNS and SASEGT. CDR3 region: CASSEAGNTGELFF. The CDR3 DNA follows: TGTGCCAGCAGTGAAGCTGGGAACACCGGGGAGCTGTTTTTT.

This clone appeared once. J is TRBJ2-7 and V is TRBV7-9; maybe TRBD1 (6 bases). V dropped 3 bases and J dropped 0 bases, with 12 bases sitting between them. In germline, CDR1 is SEHNR, CDR2 FQNEAQ (reference sequence). CDR3 length equals 15 residues. Here the CDR3 reads CASSFWDIYSYEQYF. The CDR3 DNA sequence: TGTGCCAGCAGCTTTTGGGACATTTACTCCTACGAGCAGTACTTC. Looking up the rest from reference TRBV7-9 and TRBJ2-7 gives the full variable domain: DTGVSQNPRHKITKRGQNVTFRCDPISEHNRLYWYRQTLGQGPEFLTYFQNEAQLEKSRLLSDRFSAERPKGSFSTLEIQRTEQGDSAMYLCASSFWDIYSYEQYFGPGTRLTVT.

This rearrangement joins TRBV4-3 to TRBJ1-1; D remains ambiguous. Germline CDR1 LGHNA, CDR2 YSLEER. Deletions cut 2 bases from V and 0 bases from J, with 16 bases between. The CDR3 covers 17 residues. CDR3 residues: CASSQPEAARLNTEAFF. CDR3 sequence (DNA): TGCGCCAGCAGCCAACCCGAGGCGGCCAGATTGAACACTGAAGCTTTCTTT.

The rearrangement joins TRBV27 to TRBJ2-3; 14 bases match TRBD2. J lost 13 bases, V lost 5 bases, and 8 bases had no gene match. There are 14 residues in the CDR3. Germline V gives CDR1 MNHEY, CDR2 SMNVEV (reference sequence). CDR3 loop: CASSTGLAGAGEYF. The CDR3 nucleotides read TGTGCCAGCAGTACGGGACTAGCGGGGGCGGGAGAGTATTTT.

The chain is built from TRBV7-6 and TRBJ2-7, with D uncertain. This CDR3 spans 13 amino acids. Germline-derived CDR1 and CDR2 are SGHVS and FNYEAQ. The V end lost 2 bases, the J end lost 2 bases, and 7 bases lay between the germline ends. CDR3 amino acids: CASSLIPAYEQYF. The CDR3 DNA reads as TGTGCCAGCAGCTTAATACCAGCCTACGAGCAGTACTTC.

J is TRBJ2-7 and V is TRBV28, with 10 bases matching TRBD2. The CDR3 consists of 16 residues. Germline CDR1 is MDHEN and CDR2 is SYDVKM. J was trimmed by 1 base and V by 4 bases; bases with no gene match: 7. The CDR3 DNA reads TGTGCCAGCAGTTCCCCGGGACTAGCGATGTCCTACGAGCAGTACTTC. Amino acids: CASSSPGLAMSYEQYF.

Regarding this clone: This CDR3 is also generated by other DNA sequences in the sample. This chain uses TRBV10-1 with TRBJ2-3; D gene ambiguous. CDR3 length equals 13 residues. Germline CDR1 reads WNHNN; CDR2 reads SYGVQD (reference sequence). V dropped 6 bases and J dropped 0 bases, with 7 bases sitting between them. CDR3 protein: CASSRRSTDTQYF. In nucleotides, the CDR3 is TGCGCCAGCAGCCGACGGAGCACAGATACGCAGTATTTT.

This chain joins TRBV10-3 and TRBJ2-7, with D perhaps TRBD1 (6 bases). Germline loops: CDR1 ENHRY, CDR2 SYGVKD. The V gene lost 4 bases and the J gene lost 2 bases, with 9 bases spanning the gap. The CDR3 is 13 amino acids. As DNA, the CDR3 is TGTGCCATCAGTGGCAGGGGAGCCTACGAGCAGTACTTC. Protein product: CAISGRGAYEQYF.

Notes on this clone: Without the conserved terminal phenylalanine or tryptophan, this CDR3 likely stems from a read error. The rearrangement uses TRBV7-9 and TRBJ1-6; the match to TRBD1 covers 9 bases. The CDR3 is 15 residues long. V shed 1 base and J 6 bases; nucleotides not matched to a gene: 1. CDR1 and CDR2 (germline): SEHNR, FQNEAQ (reference sequence). This chain's CDR3 is CASSLGTGVNSPLHS. CDR3 bases: TGTGCCAGCAGCTTAGGGACAGGGGTTAATTCACCCCTCCACTCT.

The rearrangement uses TRBV21-1 and TRBJ2-7. TRBV21-1 is an annotated pseudogene. The CDR3 spans 12 residues. The CDR3 loop is CASPRRLREQYF. DNA of the CDR3: TGTGCCAGCCCCAGACGCTTGCGCGAGCAGTACTTC.

This chain uses TRBV5-4 with TRBJ2-7, with D possibly matching TRBD1 (6 bases). The length of the CDR3 is 13 residues. Trimming left V 4 bases short and J 2 bases short, with 10 bases between. CDR1 SGHNT and CDR2 YYREEE come from the germline V gene (reference sequence). In DNA form, the CDR3 reads TGTGCCAGCAGCACGACAGGAACCTACGAGCAGTACTTC. It encodes CASSTTGTYEQYF. The full variable domain, in which reference TRBV5-4 and TRBJ2-7 provide the parts outside the CDR3, is ETGVTQSPTHLIKTRGQQVTLRCSSQSGHNTVSWYQQALGQGPQFIFQYYREEENGRGNFPPRFSGLQFPNYSSELNVNALELDDSALYLCASSTTGTYEQYFGPGTRLTVT.

The chain has TRBV7-9 and TRBJ1-1, with D maybe TRBD1 (5 bases). This CDR3 region has 14 residues. Trimming removed 6 bases from V and 0 bases from J, with 11 bases in between. The germline V gene encodes CDR1 SEHNR and CDR2 FQNEAQ (reference sequence). The CDR3 nucleotides are TGTGCCAGCAGAGTAGGGACGGTGAACACTGAAGCTTTCTTT. As protein: CASRVGTVNTEAFF.

The chain couples TRBV7-2 to TRBJ2-1; TRBD2 agrees at 11 bases. This CDR3 region has 17 residues. V was pared by 3 bases and J by 1 base, with 5 bases of the junction left unmatched. CDR1 SGHTA and CDR2 FQGNSA come from the germline V gene. The CDR3 loop is CASSFPLAGGSYNEQFF. In DNA, the CDR3 is TGTGCCAGCAGCTTCCCCTTAGCGGGAGGGTCCTACAATGAGCAGTTCTTC. The full variable domain, in which reference TRBV7-2 and TRBJ2-1 provide the parts outside the CDR3, is GAGVSQSPSNKVTEKGKDVELRCDPISGHTALYWYRQSLGQGLEFLIYFQGNSAPDKSGLPSDRFSAERTGGSVSTLTIQRTQQEDSAVYLCASSFPLAGGSYNEQFFGPGTRLTVL.

On this clone: Germline is not matched at one junction end, which may reflect a read error. This chain uses TRBV6-1 with TRBJ2-7; D possibly matches TRBD1 or TRBD2 (6 bases each). CDR3 length: 13 amino acids. Germline values: CDR1 MNHNS, CDR2 SASEGT. CDR3 region: CASREGGQDEQYF. DNA of the CDR3: TGTGCCAGCAGAGAAGGGGGGCAGGACGAGCAGTACTTC.

The rearrangement joins TRBV19 to TRBJ1-5; TRBD1 agrees at 8 bases. Trimming at V came to 4 bases and at J to 6 bases, leaving 8 bases not matched to a gene. The CDR3 is 15 residues long. CDR1 is LNHDA and CDR2 is SQIVND in the germline V gene (reference sequence). CDR3 residues: CASSNPSGGSQPQHF. CDR3 in DNA: TGTGCCAGTAGTAATCCCTCAGGGGGCTCTCAGCCCCAGCATTTT.

With regard to this clone: The sample contains more than one DNA sequence encoding this CDR3. V usage is TRBV7-9 and J usage is TRBJ1-4, with unresolved D. CDR1 SEHNR and CDR2 FQNEAQ come from the germline V gene (reference sequence). The CDR3 contains 14 residues. V was trimmed by 5 bases and J by 0 bases, leaving 7 bases between them. The CDR3 here is CASSLTATNEKLFF. The DNA of the CDR3 is TGTGCCAGCAGCCTGACCGCAACTAATGAAAAACTGTTTTTT.